The T cell receptor beta chain described here comes from a study of cytomegalovirus exposure and HLA in healthy donors. Researchers ran the PCR with 60 Vbeta and 13 Jbeta primers. Sequenced by immunoSEQ multiplex PCR; TCRdb stores in-frame clones only, minus some. The sample contains 150,000 to 200,000 clones, more than 60% of which appear only once. Germline V lookup: CDR1 MNHNS, CDR2 SASEGT. The CDR3 extends over 16 amino acids. V was clipped by 3 bases and J by 4 bases; unmatched bases: 5. The sequence was obtained from a woman in her thirties in good health and CMV-seropositive. The chain employs TRBV6-1 and TRBJ2-3; 12 bases line up with TRBD2. Sequenced sample: PBMCs. The CDR3 coding sequence is TGTGCCAGCAGTGAGACTAGCGGGAGTCCAGCAGATACGCAGTATTTT. Protein sequence: CASSETSGSPADTQYF.